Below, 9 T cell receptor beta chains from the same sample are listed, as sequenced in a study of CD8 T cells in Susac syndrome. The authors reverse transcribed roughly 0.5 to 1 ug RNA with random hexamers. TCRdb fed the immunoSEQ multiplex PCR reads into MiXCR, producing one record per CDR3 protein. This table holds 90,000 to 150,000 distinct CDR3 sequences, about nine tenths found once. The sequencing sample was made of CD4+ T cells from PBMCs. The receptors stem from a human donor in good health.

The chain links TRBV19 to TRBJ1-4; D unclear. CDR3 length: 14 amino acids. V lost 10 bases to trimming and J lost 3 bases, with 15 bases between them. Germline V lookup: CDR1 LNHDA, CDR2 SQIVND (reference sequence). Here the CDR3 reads CATTPGSSNEKLFF. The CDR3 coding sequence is TGTGCCACCACTCCAGGATCGTCTAATGAAAAACTGTTTTTT. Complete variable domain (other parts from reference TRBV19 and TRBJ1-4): DGGITQSPKYLFRKEGQNVTLSCEQNLNHDAMYWYRQDPGQGLRLIYYSQIVNDFQKGDIAEGYSVSREKKESFPLTVTSAQKNPTAFYLCATTPGSSNEKLFFGSGTQLSVL.

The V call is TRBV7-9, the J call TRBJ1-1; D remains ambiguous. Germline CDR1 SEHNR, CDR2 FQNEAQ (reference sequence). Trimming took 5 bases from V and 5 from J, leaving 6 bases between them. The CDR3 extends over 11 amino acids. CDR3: CASSQITEAFF. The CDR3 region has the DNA TGTGCCAGCAGCCAGATTACTGAAGCTTTCTTT. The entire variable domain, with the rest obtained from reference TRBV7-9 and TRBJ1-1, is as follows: DTGVSQNPRHKITKRGQNVTFRCDPISEHNRLYWYRQTLGQGPEFLTYFQNEAQLEKSRLLSDRFSAERPKGSFSTLEIQRTEQGDSAMYLCASSQITEAFFGQGTRLTVV.

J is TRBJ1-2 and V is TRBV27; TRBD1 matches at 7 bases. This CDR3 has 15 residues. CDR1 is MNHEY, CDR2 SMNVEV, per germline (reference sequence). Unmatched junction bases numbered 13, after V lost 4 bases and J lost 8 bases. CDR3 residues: CASSSPSTGLDGYTF. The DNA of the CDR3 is TGTGCCAGCAGTTCCCCATCGACAGGGTTGGACGGCTACACCTTC.

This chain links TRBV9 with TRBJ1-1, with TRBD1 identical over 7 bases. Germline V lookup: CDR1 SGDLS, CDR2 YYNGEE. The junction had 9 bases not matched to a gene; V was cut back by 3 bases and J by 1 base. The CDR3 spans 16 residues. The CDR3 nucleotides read TGTGCCAGCAGCGGAGGGGGCGGCAGGGAGAACACTGAAGCTTTCTTT. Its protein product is CASSGGGGRENTEAFF.

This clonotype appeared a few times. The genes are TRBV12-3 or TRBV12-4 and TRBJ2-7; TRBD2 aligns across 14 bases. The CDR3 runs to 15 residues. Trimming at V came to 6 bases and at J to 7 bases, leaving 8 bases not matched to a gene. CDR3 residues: CASSPTSGGAGEQYF. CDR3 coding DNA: TGTGCCAGCAGCCCGACTAGCGGGGGGGCTGGTGAGCAGTACTTC.

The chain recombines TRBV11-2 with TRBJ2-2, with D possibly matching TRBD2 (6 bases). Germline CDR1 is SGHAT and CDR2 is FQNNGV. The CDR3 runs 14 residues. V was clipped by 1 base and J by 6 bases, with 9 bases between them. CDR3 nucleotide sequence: TGTGCCAGCAGCTTAGTGCGGGGCGCCGGGGAGCTGTTTTTT. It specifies CASSLVRGAGELFF.

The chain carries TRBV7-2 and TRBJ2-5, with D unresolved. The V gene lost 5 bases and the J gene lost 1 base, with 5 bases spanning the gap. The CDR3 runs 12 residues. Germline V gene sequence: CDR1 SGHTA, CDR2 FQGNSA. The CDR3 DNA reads TGTGCCAGCAGCCCGACCCAAGAGACCCAGTACTTC. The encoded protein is CASSPTQETQYF. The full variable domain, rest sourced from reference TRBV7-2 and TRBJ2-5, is GAGVSQSPSNKVTEKGKDVELRCDPISGHTALYWYRQSLGQGLEFLIYFQGNSAPDKSGLPSDRFSAERTGGSVSTLTIQRTQQEDSAVYLCASSPTQETQYFGPGTRLLVL.

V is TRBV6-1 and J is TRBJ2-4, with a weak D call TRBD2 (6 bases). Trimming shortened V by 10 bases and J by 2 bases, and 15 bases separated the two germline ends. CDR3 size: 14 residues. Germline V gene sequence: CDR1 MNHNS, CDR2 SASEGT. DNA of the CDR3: TGTGCCACTCGAGACGGGGGAACCAAAAACATTCAGTACTTC. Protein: CATRDGGTKNIQYF.

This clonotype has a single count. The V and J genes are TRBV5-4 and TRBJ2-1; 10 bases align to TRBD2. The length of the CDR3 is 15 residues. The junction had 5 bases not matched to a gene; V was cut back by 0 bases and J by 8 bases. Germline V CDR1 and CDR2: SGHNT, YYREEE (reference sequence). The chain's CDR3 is CASSLEAGGPYEQFF. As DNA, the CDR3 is TGTGCCAGCAGCTTGGAAGCGGGAGGGCCCTATGAGCAGTTCTTC.